These T cell receptor beta chains were read from a single sample in a study of regulatory T cells in long-lasting Graves disease. TCRdb recomputed calls from the multiplex PCR reads with MiXCR, one row per CDR3 protein. The sample contains over 250,000 distinct CDR3 sequences, around 23% of which appear only once. Sequenced here: peripheral blood mononuclear cells (PBMCs), sampled when the disease was refractory, from a patient treated with antithyroid drugs. The receptor set was obtained from a female donor with Graves disease. Both conserved end residues are part of each CDR3. D genes are given only for firm matches. Rows may omit the clone size; those that give it use once, few, many or a size class.

V gene	clone size	D gene	J gene	CDR3 DNA	CDR3 protein
TRBV19	-	-	TRBJ1-4	TGTGCCAGTAGTATGGGTGACGCAACTAATGAAAAACTGTTTTTT	CASSMGDATNEKLFF
TRBV28	many	-	TRBJ1-1	TGTGCCAGCACCGAGGGGCAGGGTTACACTGAAGCTTTCTTT	CASTEGQGYTEAFF
TRBV5-1	-	-	TRBJ1-2	TGCGCCAGCAGCTTGGACAGGTTTGGCGGCGGCTACACCTTC	CASSLDRFGGGYTF
TRBV11-2	many	-	TRBJ1-2	TGTGCCAGCAGCCCCCTCGGATCAGTTAGCTATGGCTACACCTTC	CASSPLGSVSYGYTF
TRBV30	many	-	TRBJ1-4	TGTGCCTGGGCCGCGGGCCTTCAAGGAAAACTGTTTTTT	CAWAAGLQGKLFF
TRBV7-2	-	-	TRBJ1-2	TGTGCCAGCAGCCCCCGGGGGTACTATGGCTACACCTTC	CASSPRGYYGYTF
TRBV7-2	-	TRBD1	TRBJ2-7	TGTGCCAGCAGCTTACGGTCGTTCCGGGACAGCTCCTACGAGCAGTACTTC	CASSLRSFRDSSYEQYF
TRBV20-1	-	-	TRBJ2-2	TGCAGTGCTAATCGGCTGGGTTTGGGTTGGGGCCCCGGGGAGCTGTTTTTT	CSANRLGLGWGPGELFF
TRBV7-3	many	-	TRBJ2-7	TGTGCCAGCAGGGATTGGGTTCTAGCCCCCTACGAGCAGTACTTC	CASRDWVLAPYEQYF
TRBV2	-	-	TRBJ2-1	TGTGCCAGCAGCCGACTTACTCCGAGCTCCTACAATGAGCAGTTCTTC	CASSRLTPSSYNEQFF
TRBV10-3	-	TRBD2	TRBJ2-1	TGTGCCACCTCCTTTAGCGGGGGTATAGGCGAGCAGTTCTTC	CATSFSGGIGEQFF